This passage covers 3 T cell receptor beta chains from one sample sequenced in a study of technical replicates of blood from several donors. TCRdb's copy holds only in-frame clones and misses some; the assay was immunoSEQ multiplex PCR. The repertoire holds about 59,000 clones, with around 87% as singletons. The specimen sequenced was PBMCs. These receptors came from a human donor in good health. Some clones in this sample may be carry-over from other donors' samples.

This clone has a single count. V is TRBV6-5 and J is TRBJ2-3, with 10 bases that match TRBD2. The CDR3 sequence is 14 residues long. Germline CDR1 is MNHEY and CDR2 is SVGAGI. J was trimmed by 4 bases and V by 6 bases; bases with no gene match: 4. Here the CDR3 reads CASRQAGGADTQYF. The CDR3 DNA reads as TGTGCCAGCAGACAAGCGGGAGGGGCAGATACGCAGTATTTT.

The chain combines TRBV6-1 with TRBJ1-2; no firm D call. Trimming pared 1 base from V and 8 bases from J, leaving 14 bases between. This CDR3 contains 14 residues. Per the germline V gene, CDR1 is MNHNS and CDR2 is SASEGT. The CDR3 nucleotides are TGTGCCAGCAGTGAAGAAGCTCGAAACCCCGGCTACACCTTC. Its protein product is CASSEEARNPGYTF.

The rearrangement links TRBV7-3 to TRBJ2-3; 7 bases are shared with TRBD1. The CDR3 loop spans 15 amino acids. With 5 bases clipped from V and 4 bases from J, the junction kept 9 bases outside the gene matches. Germline V gene sequence: CDR1 SGHTA, CDR2 FQGTGA. CDR3 sequence (DNA): TGTGCCAGCAGCCCTACAGGGGCAGTGGCAGATACGCAGTATTTT. It specifies CASSPTGAVADTQYF.